This T cell receptor (beta chain) was observed in a study of PD-1 blockade in classical Hodgkin lymphoma. Overall study context: Patients in the cohort were put on intravenous nivolumab, 3 mg/kg every 2 weeks.

The CDR3 consists of 18 residues. Trimming took 1 base from V and 2 from J, leaving 15 bases between them. Germline V gene data show CDR1 as MNHEY and CDR2 as SMNVEV (reference sequence). Documented time point: cycle 4 day 1 (C4D1), after around six weeks of nivolumab. All the patients suffered relapse after autologous stem cell transplantation, and brentuximab vedotin exposure differed. The table came from immunoSEQ multiplex PCR; TCRdb's copy has only in-frame clones and leaves some out. The profile covers just under 20,000 clones, with 76% appearing a single time and 20% taken by the ten largest. General study points: Those achieving complete response showed baseline diversity like newly diagnosed patients. Researchers reported that CD4+ TCR diversity, though not CD8+, rose significantly by C4D1. Individuals initiating nivolumab under 1 year after ASCT were excluded.

Notes on this clone: No antigen is known for it.

The input for sequencing was peripheral blood mononuclear cells (PBMCs), taken before the fourth cycle of nivolumab. The chain combines TRBV27 with TRBJ1-6; the D gene is possibly TRBD1 (5 bases). This TCR was sampled from a human donor with classical Hodgkin lymphoma. The CDR3 spells CASSLLDNPGPYNSPLHF. The CDR3 DNA sequence: TGTGCCAGCAGTTTATTGGACAATCCAGGTCCCTATAATTCACCCCTCCACTTT.